The rows below give T cell receptor beta chains drawn from one sample of a study of blood T cell repertoires in COVID-19. Profiled with immunoSEQ multiplex PCR; TCRdb holds only in-frame clones, not every one. The top ten clones hold less than 3.5% of a sample with 170,000 or so clones, over 70% of them seen once. Material for sequencing was peripheral blood. The receptors originated from an older woman with acute or convalescent COVID-19. The CDR3 runs from the conserved cysteine through the conserved F or W. D genes are given only for firm matches. For some rows the clone size is stated as once, few or many, or as a class when expanded; others skip it.

size,V,J,D,DNA,CDR3
-,TRBV28,TRBJ1-2,TRBD1,TGTGCCAGCACCTCGGGGACAGCAGCTAACTATGGCTACACCTTC,CASTSGTAANYGYTF
-,TRBV9,TRBJ1-1,TRBD1,TGTGCCAGCAGCTTCCGGGACAGGGGTTTCCTCACTGAAGCTTTCTTT,CASSFRDRGFLTEAFF
once,TRBV7-8,TRBJ2-4,-,TGTGCCAGCAGCTTAGCCCAGGGTTCGTTGGCCAAAAACATTCAGTACTTC,CASSLAQGSLAKNIQYF
-,TRBV6-2/TRBV6-3,TRBJ1-1,-,TGTGCCAGCAGTTACTCTCCAGGGGCCAAGGGCACTGAAGCTTTCTTT,CASSYSPGAKGTEAFF
-,TRBV7-7,TRBJ2-5,-,TGTGCTAGCAGCTTACGCAGACAAGAGACCCAGTACTTC,CASSLRRQETQYF
-,TRBV4-3,TRBJ1-2,-,TGCGCCAGCAGCCAAGAGGGGAGGGGTGATGGCTACACCTTC,CASSQEGRGDGYTF
few,TRBV27,TRBJ1-1,TRBD1,TGTGCCAGCAGTCCCCGGGACAGCTGGACTGAAGCTTTCTTT,CASSPRDSWTEAFF
-,TRBV11-2,TRBJ1-2,-,TGTGCCAGCAGCTTAGATCATCGGGTCTCCGGCTACACCTTC,CASSLDHRVSGYTF
few,TRBV15,TRBJ1-1,TRBD1,TGTGCCACCAGAACAGGGGAGCTCATGAACACTGAAGCTTTCTTT,CATRTGELMNTEAFF
-,TRBV6-5,TRBJ1-5,TRBD1,TGTGCCAGCAGTAGGACAGGGGTAGGCAATCAGCCCCAGCATTTT,CASSRTGVGNQPQHF
-,TRBV5-6,TRBJ2-3,TRBD2,TGTGCCAGCAGCTTGCGAACTAGCGGGGGGGTATTAGATACGCAGTATTTT,CASSLRTSGGVLDTQYF
-,TRBV5-1,TRBJ1-4,-,TGCGCCAGCAGCTTGGGGGCGGAGGGTGGGGAAAAACTGTTTTTT,CASSLGAEGGEKLFF
-,TRBV27,TRBJ1-2,TRBD1,TGTGCCAGCAGTTTCAGGCTCCCGTCACGACAGGGGTTCGGTTGGGGCTACACCTTC,CASSFRLPSRQGFGWGYTF
-,TRBV9,TRBJ2-3,-,TGTGCCAGCAGCGTGGGGGCCGAGACAGTCAGCACAGATACGCAGTATTTT,CASSVGAETVSTDTQYF
-,TRBV28,TRBJ2-1,-,TGTGCCAGCAGATCAGCGGAGGGAACGGGGGGCTGGAGGAATGAGCAGTTCTTC,CASRSAEGTGGWRNEQFF
-,TRBV13,TRBJ2-7,-,TGTGCCAGCAGCCAAAGACAGTTCTACGAGCAGTACTTC,CASSQRQFYEQYF
-,TRBV19,TRBJ1-4,-,TGTGCCAGTAGTATGGAGGACAGCCTTAATGAAAAACTGTTTTTT,CASSMEDSLNEKLFF
-,TRBV5-5,TRBJ2-7,TRBD2,TGTGCCAGCAGCATACTAGCGGACCTCTACGAGCAGTACTTC,CASSILADLYEQYF
-,TRBV19,TRBJ2-7,-,TGTGCCAGTAGGGCCGACAGCCACTCCTACGAGCAGTACTTC,CASRADSHSYEQYF
-,TRBV6-5,TRBJ1-6,TRBD1,TGTGCCAGCAGTTACCAGGGGGTGTATAATTCACCCCTCCACTTT,CASSYQGVYNSPLHF
-,TRBV7-3,TRBJ2-2,TRBD1,TGTGCCAGCAGCCCCCCGGACAGGGGACCCGGGGAGCTGTTTTTT,CASSPPDRGPGELFF
-,TRBV9,TRBJ1-1,-,TGTGCCAGCAGCCCCGGACATCCCAACACTGAAGCTTTCTTT,CASSPGHPNTEAFF
-,TRBV21-1,TRBJ1-5,-,TGTGCCAGCAGCGGTAAGGGTGTGGAGGGGTTGAATCATCAGCCCCAGCATTTT,CASSGKGVEGLNHQPQHF
-,TRBV7-2,TRBJ2-7,TRBD2,TGTGCCAGCAGCTTAGCGGGGACTAGCTCCTACGAGCAGTACTTC,CASSLAGTSSYEQYF
-,TRBV2,TRBJ1-6,-,TGTGCCAGCCGCCGGGAGGACGTCCGAGTTTCACCCCTCCACTTT,CASRREDVRVSPLHF
-,TRBV6-2/TRBV6-3,TRBJ1-2,TRBD1,TGTGCCAGCAGTTACTCGGACAGGGCCGGCTCAAGATTGTTTGGCTACACCTTC,CASSYSDRAGSRLFGYTF
-,TRBV7-9,TRBJ2-1,TRBD2,TGTGCCAGCAGCCCACTAGCGGGGCCGACTAATGAGCAGTTCTTC,CASSPLAGPTNEQFF